This T cell receptor (beta chain) is drawn from a study of PD-1 blockade in classical Hodgkin lymphoma. The wider study: Nivolumab dosing for patients was 3 mg/kg, administered intravenously every 2 weeks.

In the case of this clone: Its antigen remains unidentified.

General study results and limits: By cycle point C4D1, TCR diversity had risen significantly in CD4+ cells (but not CD8+ cells).

Relapses following autologous stem cell transplantation were seen in all patients, with brentuximab vedotin exposure varying. TCRdb's table, derived via immunoSEQ multiplex PCR, lists solely in-frame clones and lacks some. The sample has 84,000 or so clones, 85% to 95% seen once. The clonotype was recovered from a human donor with classical Hodgkin lymphoma. This sample comprised peripheral blood mononuclear cells (PBMCs), obtained before the second cycle of nivolumab.

The CDR3 coding sequence is TGTGCCAGCTCACCAGGGGCGGAAAACATTCAGTACTTC. Amino acids: CASSPGAENIQYF. V is TRBV18 and J is TRBJ2-4; possibly TRBD1 for D (5 bases). This CDR3 is built from 13 residues. V was clipped by 2 bases and J by 5 bases, with 7 bases between them. Germline lookup yields CDR1 KGHSH and CDR2 LQKENI.